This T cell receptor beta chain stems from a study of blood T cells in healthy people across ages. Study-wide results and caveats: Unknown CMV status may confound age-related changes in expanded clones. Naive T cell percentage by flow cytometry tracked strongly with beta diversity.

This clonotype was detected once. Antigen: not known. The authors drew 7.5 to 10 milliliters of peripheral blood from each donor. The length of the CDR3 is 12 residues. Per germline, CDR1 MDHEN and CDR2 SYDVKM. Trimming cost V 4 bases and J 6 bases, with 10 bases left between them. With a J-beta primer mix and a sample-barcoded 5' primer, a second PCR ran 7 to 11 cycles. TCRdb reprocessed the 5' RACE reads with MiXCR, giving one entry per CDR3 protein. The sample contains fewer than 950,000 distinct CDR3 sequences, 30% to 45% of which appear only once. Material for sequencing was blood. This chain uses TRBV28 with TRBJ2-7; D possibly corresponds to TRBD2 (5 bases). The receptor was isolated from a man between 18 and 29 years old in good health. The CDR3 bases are TGTGCCAGCAGTTCCTGGACTGGCGAGCAGTACTTC. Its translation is CASSSWTGEQYF.